The present T cell receptor (beta chain) was sequenced within a study of T cell responses to AZD1222 COVID-19 vaccine. This CDR3 comprises 13 residues. V was pared by 0 bases and J by 7 bases, with 10 bases between. From germline, CDR1 is SGDLS and CDR2 YYNGEE. The assay was immunoSEQ multiplex PCR, and TCRdb's table has in-frame clones only and misses some. The table shows approximately 98,000 clones, with roughly 87% occurring only once. Of note for this clone: Its antigen is unknown.

The study's findings and limits: CD4 TCRs associated with vaccination spanned spike, dominating at 160-218 and 743-854. Spike-specific TCR breadth and depth went up after people got two AZD1222 doses. None of the repertoires were sampled until the peak T cell response had passed. Mostly white British, mostly female donors; authors suggested clonal diversity may be underestimated.

The material was peripheral blood, obtained on day 0 of MenACWY control vaccination. This clonotype was obtained from an adult in good health. The genes are TRBV9 and TRBJ1-2, with a weak D call TRBD1 (5 bases). CDR3 nucleotides: TGTGCCAGCAGCGTAGCGGCAGGGCTTGGCTACACCTTC. As protein: CASSVAAGLGYTF.